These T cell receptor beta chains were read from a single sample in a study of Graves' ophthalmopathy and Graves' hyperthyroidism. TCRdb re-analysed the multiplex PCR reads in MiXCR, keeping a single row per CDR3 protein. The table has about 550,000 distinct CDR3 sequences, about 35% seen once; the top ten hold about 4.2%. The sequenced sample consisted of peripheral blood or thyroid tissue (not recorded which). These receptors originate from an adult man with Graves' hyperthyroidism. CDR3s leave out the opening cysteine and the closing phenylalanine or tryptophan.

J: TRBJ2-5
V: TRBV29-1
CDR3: SSVTSGGPTETQY

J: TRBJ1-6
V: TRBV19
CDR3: ASRTGLNSPLH

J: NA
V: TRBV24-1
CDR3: ATSTFIAGGPDEQF

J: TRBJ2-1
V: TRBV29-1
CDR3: SVEDPGPGYNEQF

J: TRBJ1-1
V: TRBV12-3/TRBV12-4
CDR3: ASSKQGTNTEAF

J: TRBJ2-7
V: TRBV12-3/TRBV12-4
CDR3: ASSRPAGIEEQY

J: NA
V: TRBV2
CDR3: ASRILAGDYNEQF

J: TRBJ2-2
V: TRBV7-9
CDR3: ASSPPRAAGPYTGELF

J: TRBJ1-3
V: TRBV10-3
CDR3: AIRTGVSGNTIY

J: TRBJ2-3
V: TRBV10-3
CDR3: AIKRSGTAPSTDTQY

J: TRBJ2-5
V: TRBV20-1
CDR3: SASPGLATGTQY

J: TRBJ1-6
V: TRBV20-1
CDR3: SARYPGARIWSPLH

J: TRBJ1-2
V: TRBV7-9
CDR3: ASRNRGGYGYT

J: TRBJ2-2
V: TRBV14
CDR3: ASSQGTANTGELF

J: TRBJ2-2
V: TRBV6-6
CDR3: ASSYSGTSGPTGELF

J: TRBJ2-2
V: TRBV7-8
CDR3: ASSLVGGGELF

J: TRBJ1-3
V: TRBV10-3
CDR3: AISAGGTATNTIY

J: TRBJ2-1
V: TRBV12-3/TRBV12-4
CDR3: ASSLGSGTRNEQF

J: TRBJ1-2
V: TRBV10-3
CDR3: AYSKRESLNYGHT

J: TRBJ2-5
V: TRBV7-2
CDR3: ASSLRLPGQGVQETQY

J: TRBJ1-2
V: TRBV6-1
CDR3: ASSERKSYGYT

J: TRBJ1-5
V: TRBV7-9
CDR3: ASSSLGSEQPQH

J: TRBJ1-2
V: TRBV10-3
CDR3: AIGQAGYT

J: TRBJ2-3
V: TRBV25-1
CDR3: ASSGPTRQNTDTQY

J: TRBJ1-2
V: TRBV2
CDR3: ASSPDRGQSRGYT

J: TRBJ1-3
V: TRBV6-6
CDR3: ASTVGGGNTIY

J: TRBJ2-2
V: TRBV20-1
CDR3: SARGYNLGSSGAHTGELF

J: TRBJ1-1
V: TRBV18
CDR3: ASSPRQLTEAF

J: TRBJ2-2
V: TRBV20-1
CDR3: SARDPPGTSGRAGGELF

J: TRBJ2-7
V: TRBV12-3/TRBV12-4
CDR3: ASSPGQGHYEQY

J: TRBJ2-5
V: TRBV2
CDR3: ASSYSEGARETQY

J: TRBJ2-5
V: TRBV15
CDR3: ATSIFRGGETQY

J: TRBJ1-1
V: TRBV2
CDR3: ASESLRKAF

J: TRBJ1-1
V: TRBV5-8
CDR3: ASSQERTGRTEAF

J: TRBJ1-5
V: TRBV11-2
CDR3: ASSRTRDQPQH

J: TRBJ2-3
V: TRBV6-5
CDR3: AISLAGGTTDTQY

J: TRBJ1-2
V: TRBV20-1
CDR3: SASPDRLSYGYT

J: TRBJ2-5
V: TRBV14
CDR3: ASSQEYRGGLETQY

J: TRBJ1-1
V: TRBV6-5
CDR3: ASSSGVNTEAF

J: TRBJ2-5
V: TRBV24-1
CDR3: ATSDSKDLETQY

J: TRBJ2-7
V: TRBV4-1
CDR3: ASSQPNTGTSYSYEQY

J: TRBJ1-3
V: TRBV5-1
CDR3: ASSLERGGNTIY

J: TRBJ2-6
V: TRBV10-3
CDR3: ATRASGANVLT

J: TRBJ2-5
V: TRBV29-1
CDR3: SVRREAGWTQY

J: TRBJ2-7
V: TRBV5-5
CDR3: ASSLLAEPDEQY

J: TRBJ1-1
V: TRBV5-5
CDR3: ASSLSWGTEAF